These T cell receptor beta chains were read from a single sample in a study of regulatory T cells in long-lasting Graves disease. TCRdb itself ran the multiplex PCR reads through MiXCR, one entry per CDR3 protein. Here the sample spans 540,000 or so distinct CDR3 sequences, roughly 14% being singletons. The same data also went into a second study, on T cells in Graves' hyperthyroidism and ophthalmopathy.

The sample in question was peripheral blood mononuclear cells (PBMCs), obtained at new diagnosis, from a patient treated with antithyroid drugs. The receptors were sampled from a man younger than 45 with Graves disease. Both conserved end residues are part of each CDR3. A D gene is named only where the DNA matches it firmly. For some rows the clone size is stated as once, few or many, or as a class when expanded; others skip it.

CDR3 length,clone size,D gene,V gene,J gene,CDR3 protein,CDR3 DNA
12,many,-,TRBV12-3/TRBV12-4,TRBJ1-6,CASSPGTSPLHF,TGTGCCAGCAGTCCGGGGACATCACCCCTCCACTTT
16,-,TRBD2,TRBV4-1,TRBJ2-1,CASRRNSGSGSNEQFF,TGCGCCAGCAGACGGAATAGCGGGAGTGGTAGCAATGAGCAGTTCTTC
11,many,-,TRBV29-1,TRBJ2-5,CSALWRETQYF,TGCAGCGCCCTATGGAGAGAGACCCAGTACTTC
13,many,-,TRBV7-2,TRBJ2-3,CASSLVTADTQYF,TGTGCCAGCAGCTTAGTCACTGCAGATACGCAGTATTTT
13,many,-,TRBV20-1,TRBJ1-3,CSALGEKRNTIYF,TGCAGTGCTCTAGGCGAGAAACGAAACACCATATATTTT
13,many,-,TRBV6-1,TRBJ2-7,CASRGPYSYEQYF,TGTGCCAGCAGAGGCCCATACTCCTACGAGCAGTACTTC
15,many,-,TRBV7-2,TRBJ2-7,CASSLAGRGTYEQYF,TGTGCCAGCAGCTTAGCTGGCAGGGGCACCTACGAGCAGTACTTC
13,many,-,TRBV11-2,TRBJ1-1,CASSRGGNTEAFF,TGTGCCAGCAGTAGAGGGGGGAACACTGAAGCTTTCTTT
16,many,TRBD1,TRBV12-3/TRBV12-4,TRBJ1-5,CASSLGQGAHNQPQHF,TGTGCCAGCAGTTTGGGACAGGGGGCTCACAATCAGCCCCAGCATTTT
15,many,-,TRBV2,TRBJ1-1,CASSNQQVMNTEAFF,TGTGCCAGCAGTAACCAACAGGTAATGAACACTGAAGCTTTCTTT
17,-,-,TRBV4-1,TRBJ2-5,CASSLQPGMVGQETQYF,TGCGCCAGCAGCCTTCAGCCGGGAATGGTTGGGCAAGAGACCCAGTACTTC
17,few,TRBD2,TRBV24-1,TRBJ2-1,CATSDTLAGGGGNEQFF,TGTGCCACCAGTGATACACTAGCGGGAGGAGGCGGTAATGAGCAGTTCTTC
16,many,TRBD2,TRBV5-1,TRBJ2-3,CASSLGLAASTDTQYF,TGCGCCAGCAGCTTGGGACTAGCGGCTAGCACAGATACGCAGTATTTT
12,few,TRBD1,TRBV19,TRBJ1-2,CATTGTGYGYTF,TGTGCCACTACCGGGACAGGGTATGGCTACACCTTC
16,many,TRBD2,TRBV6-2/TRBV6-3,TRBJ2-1,CASSLGTSGAYNEQFF,TGTGCCAGCAGTCTGGGGACTAGCGGGGCCTACAATGAGCAGTTCTTC
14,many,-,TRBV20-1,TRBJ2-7,CSASPSWRLYEQYF,TGCAGTGCTAGCCCCAGTTGGCGGTTATACGAGCAGTACTTC
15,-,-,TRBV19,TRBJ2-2,CASSGPGQHTGELFF,TGTGCCAGTAGTGGCCCGGGACAACACACCGGGGAGCTGTTTTTT
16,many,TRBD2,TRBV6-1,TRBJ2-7,CASRGLLTSGRGEQYF,TGTGCCAGCAGGGGACTGCTGACTAGCGGGAGGGGCGAGCAGTACTTC
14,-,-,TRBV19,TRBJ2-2,CASKRGGRTGELFF,TGTGCCAGTAAAAGGGGTGGTCGCACCGGGGAGCTGTTTTTT
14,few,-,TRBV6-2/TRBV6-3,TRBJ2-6,CASSGVPGANVLTF,TGTGCCAGCAGTGGGGTACCAGGGGCCAACGTCCTGACTTTC
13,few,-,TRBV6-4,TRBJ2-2,CATGRQNTGELFF,TGTGCCACCGGGCGGCAGAACACCGGGGAGCTGTTTTTT
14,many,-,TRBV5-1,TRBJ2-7,CASSLWMRSYEQYF,TGCGCCAGCAGCTTGTGGATGAGGTCCTACGAGCAGTACTTC
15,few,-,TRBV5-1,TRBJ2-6,CASSLVATGANVLTF,TGCGCCAGCAGCTTGGTCGCCACCGGGGCCAACGTCCTGACTTTC
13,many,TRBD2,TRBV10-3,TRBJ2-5,CAISGGGGETQYF,TGTGCCATCAGTGGAGGCGGGGGAGAGACCCAGTACTTC
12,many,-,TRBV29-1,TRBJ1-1,CSVETGSFEAFF,TGCAGCGTTGAAACAGGAAGCTTCGAAGCTTTCTTT
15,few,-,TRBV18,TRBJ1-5,CASSQSPQNNQPQHF,TGTGCCAGCTCGCAAAGTCCACAAAACAATCAGCCCCAGCATTTT
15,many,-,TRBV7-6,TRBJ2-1,CASSPTASSYNEQFF,TGTGCCAGCAGTCCAACGGCGAGCTCCTACAATGAGCAGTTCTTC
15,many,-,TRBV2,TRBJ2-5,CASSREGGRGETQYF,TGTGCCAGCAGTCGAGAGGGAGGAAGGGGAGAGACCCAGTACTTC
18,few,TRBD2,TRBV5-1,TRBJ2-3,CASSKRGGSAFSTDTQYF,TGCGCCAGCAGCAAAAGGGGCGGGAGCGCCTTTAGCACAGATACGCAGTATTTT
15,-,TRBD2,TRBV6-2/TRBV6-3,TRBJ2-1,CASSYPEIGLAEQFF,TGTGCCAGCAGTTACCCAGAGATCGGACTAGCGGAGCAGTTCTTC
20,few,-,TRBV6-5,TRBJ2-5,CASSSIRSIRDLHSRETQYF,TGTGCCAGCAGTTCTATCCGGAGCATAAGGGACCTCCATTCAAGAGAGACCCAGTACTTC
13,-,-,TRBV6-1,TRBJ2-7,CASSASGTQKQYF,TGTGCCAGCAGCGCCTCCGGGACACAGAAGCAGTACTTC
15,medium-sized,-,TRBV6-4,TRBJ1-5,CASRKEEGVAEPQHF,TGTGCCAGCAGAAAGGAGGAGGGGGTGGCGGAGCCCCAGCATTTT
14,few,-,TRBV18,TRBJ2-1,CASSPPGTGSEQFF,TGTGCCAGCTCACCGCCGGGCACAGGGAGTGAGCAGTTCTTC
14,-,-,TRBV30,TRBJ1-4,CAWSPGGPNEKLFF,TGTGCCTGGAGCCCGGGTGGACCTAATGAAAAACTGTTTTTT
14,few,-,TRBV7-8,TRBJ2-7,CAIIYGGYDTEQYF,TGTGCCATCATCTATGGCGGTTACGACACTGAGCAGTACTTC